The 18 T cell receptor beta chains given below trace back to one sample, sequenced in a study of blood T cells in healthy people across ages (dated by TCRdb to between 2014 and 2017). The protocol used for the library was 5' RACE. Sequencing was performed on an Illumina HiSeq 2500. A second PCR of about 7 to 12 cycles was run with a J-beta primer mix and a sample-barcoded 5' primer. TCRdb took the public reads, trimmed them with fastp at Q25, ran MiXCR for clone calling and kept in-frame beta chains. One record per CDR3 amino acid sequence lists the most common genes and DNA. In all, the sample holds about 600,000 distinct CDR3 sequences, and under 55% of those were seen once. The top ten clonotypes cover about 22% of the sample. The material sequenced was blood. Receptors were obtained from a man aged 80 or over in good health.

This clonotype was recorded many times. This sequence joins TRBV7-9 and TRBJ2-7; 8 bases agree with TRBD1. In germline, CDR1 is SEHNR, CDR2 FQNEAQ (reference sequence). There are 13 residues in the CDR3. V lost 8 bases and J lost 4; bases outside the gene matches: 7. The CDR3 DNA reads TGTGCCAGCGGCAGTACAGGGGGGTACGAGCAGTACTTC. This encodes CASGSTGGYEQYF. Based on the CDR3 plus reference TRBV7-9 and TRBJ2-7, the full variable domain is DTGVSQNPRHKITKRGQNVTFRCDPISEHNRLYWYRQTLGQGPEFLTYFQNEAQLEKSRLLSDRFSAERPKGSFSTLEIQRTEQGDSAMYLCASGSTGGYEQYFGPGTRLTVT.

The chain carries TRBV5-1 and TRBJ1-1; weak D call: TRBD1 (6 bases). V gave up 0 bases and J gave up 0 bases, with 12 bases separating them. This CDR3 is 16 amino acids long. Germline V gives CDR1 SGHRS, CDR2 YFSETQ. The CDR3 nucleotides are TGCGCCAGCAGCTTGGTGTGGGGGGCGGTGAACACTGAAGCTTTCTTT. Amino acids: CASSLVWGAVNTEAFF.

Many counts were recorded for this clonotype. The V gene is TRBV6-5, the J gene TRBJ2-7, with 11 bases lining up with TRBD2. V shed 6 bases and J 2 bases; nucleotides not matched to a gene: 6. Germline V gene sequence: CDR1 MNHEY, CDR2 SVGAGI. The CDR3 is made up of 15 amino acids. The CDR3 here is CASRTPGLAAYEQYF. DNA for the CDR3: TGTGCCAGCAGGACTCCGGGACTAGCGGCCTACGAGCAGTACTTC.

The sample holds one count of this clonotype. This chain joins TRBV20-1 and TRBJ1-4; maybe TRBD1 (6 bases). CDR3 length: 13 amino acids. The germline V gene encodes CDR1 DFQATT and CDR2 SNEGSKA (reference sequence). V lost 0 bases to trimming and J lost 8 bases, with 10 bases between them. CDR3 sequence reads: CSARDTGKEKLFF. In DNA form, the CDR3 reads TGCAGTGCTAGAGATACAGGGAAGGAAAAACTGTTTTTT.

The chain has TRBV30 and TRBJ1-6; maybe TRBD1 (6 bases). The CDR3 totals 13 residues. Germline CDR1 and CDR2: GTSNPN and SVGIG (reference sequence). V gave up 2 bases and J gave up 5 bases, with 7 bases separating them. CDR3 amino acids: CAWSRTDNSPLHF. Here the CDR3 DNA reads TGTGCCTGGAGTCGGACAGATAATTCACCCCTCCACTTT.

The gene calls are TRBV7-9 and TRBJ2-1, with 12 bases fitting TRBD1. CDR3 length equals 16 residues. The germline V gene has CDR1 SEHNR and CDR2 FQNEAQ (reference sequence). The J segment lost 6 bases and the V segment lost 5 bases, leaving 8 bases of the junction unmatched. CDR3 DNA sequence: TGTGCCAGCAGCCCTGGGACAGGGGGCGGCTTCAATGAGCAGTTCTTC. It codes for CASSPGTGGGFNEQFF.

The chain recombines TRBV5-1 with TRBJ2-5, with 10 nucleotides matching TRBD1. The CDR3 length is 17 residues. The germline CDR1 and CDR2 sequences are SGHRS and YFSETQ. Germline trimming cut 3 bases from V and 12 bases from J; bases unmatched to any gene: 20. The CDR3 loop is CASSSGTGESGRGKEYF. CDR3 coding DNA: TGCGCCAGCAGCTCCGGGACAGGGGAGTCCGGTCGGGGGAAGGAGTACTTC. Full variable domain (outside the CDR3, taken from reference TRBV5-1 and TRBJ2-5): KAGVTQTPRYLIKTRGQQVTLSCSPISGHRSVSWYQQTPGQGLQFLFEYFSETQRNKGNFPGRFSGRQFSNSRSEMNVSTLELGDSALYLCASSSGTGESGRGKEYFGPGTRLLVL.

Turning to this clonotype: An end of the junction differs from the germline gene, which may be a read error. The CDR3, as DNA: TGTGCCAGCAGTTACTCGCCAGGGCCCTATGGCCACACCTTC. Translated, it gives CASSYSPGPYGHTF. This chain uses TRBV6-5 with TRBJ1-2; perhaps TRBD1 as D (5 bases). The CDR3 has 14 residues. CDR1 is MNHEY, CDR2 SVGAGI, per germline.

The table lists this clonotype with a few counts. CDR3 region: CASSANGVEETQYF. The CDR3 region has the DNA TGTGCCAGCAGCGCGAACGGGGTGGAAGAGACCCAGTACTTC. This chain uses TRBV7-2 with TRBJ2-5; maybe TRBD2 (5 bases). Germline CDR1 is SGHTA and CDR2 is FQGNSA. V gave up 5 bases and J gave up 3 bases, with 13 bases separating them. The CDR3 contains 14 residues.

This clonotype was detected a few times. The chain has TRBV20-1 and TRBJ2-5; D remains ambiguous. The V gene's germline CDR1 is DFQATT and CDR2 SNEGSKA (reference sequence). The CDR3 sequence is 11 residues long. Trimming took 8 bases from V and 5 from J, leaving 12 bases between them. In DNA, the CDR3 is TGCAGTCAAGCTGAAGGCGAGACCCAGTACTTC. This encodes CSQAEGETQYF.

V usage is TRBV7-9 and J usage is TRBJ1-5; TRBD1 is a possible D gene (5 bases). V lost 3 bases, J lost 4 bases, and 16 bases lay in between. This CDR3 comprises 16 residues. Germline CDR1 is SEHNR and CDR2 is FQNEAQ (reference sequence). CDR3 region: CASSFGLAGTNQPQHF. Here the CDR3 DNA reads TGTGCCAGCAGCTTCGGTTTAGCAGGGACGAATCAGCCCCAGCATTTT.

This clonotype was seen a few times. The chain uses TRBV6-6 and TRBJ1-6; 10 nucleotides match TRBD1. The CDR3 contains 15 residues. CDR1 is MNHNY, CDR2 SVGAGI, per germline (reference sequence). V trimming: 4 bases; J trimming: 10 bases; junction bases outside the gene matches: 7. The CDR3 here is CASSWRTGGGSPLHF. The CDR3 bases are TGTGCCAGCAGTTGGAGGACAGGGGGTGGCTCACCCCTCCACTTT.

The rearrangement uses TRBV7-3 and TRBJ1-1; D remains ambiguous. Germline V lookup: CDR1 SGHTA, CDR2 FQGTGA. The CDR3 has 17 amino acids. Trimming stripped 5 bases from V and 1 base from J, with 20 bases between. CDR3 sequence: CASSPLEGGVGNTEAFF. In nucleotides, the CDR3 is TGTGCCAGCAGCCCCCTGGAAGGTGGGGTAGGGAACACTGAAGCTTTCTTT.

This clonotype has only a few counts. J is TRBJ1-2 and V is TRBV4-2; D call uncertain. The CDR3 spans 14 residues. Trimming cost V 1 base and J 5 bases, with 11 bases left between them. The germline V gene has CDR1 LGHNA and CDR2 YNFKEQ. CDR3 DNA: TGTGCCAGCAGCCAAGGAAAGGAGGGATATGGCTACACCTTC. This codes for CASSQGKEGYGYTF.

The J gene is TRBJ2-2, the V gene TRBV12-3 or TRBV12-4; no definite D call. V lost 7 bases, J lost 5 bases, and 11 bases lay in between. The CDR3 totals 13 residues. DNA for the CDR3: TGTGCCAGCACACCCCTGGGGACCGGGGAGCTGTTTTTT. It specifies CASTPLGTGELFF.

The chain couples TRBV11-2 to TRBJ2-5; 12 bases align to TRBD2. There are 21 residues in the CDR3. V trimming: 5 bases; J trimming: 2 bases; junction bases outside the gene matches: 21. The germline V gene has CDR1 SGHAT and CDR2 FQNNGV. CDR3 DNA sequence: TGTGCCAGCAGCATCCGAGGGGCCGGACTAGCGGGGCTCTCGGGGCAAGAGACCCAGTACTTC. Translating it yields CASSIRGAGLAGLSGQETQYF. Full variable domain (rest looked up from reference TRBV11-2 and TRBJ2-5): EAGVAQSPRYKIIEKRQSVAFWCNPISGHATLYWYQQILGQGPKLLIQFQNNGVVDDSQLPKDRFSAERLKGVDSTLKIQPAKLEDSAVYLCASSIRGAGLAGLSGQETQYFGPGTRLLVL.

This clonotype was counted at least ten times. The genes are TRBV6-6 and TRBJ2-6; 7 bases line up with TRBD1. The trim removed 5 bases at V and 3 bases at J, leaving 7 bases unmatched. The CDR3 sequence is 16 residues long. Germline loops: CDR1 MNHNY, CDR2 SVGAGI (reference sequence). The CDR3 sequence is CASSPTGIVGANVLTF. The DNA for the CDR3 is TGTGCCAGCAGTCCGACAGGGATCGTTGGGGCCAACGTCCTGACTTTC.

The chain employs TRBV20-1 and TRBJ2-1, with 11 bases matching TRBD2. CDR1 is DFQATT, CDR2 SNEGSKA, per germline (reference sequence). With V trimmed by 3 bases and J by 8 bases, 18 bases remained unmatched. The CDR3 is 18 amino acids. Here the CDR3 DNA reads TGCAGTGCTAGTGGGGGAGGGATAGCGGGAGGGCCGGTTTATGAGCAGTTCTTC. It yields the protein CSASGGGIAGGPVYEQFF.